Listed here is a single T cell receptor (beta chain). Stated treatment: oral pan-JAK inhibitor, 5-10 mg twice daily. The data are from a study of CD8+ T cells in alopecia areata. The junction had 3 bases not matched to a gene; V was cut back by 4 bases and J by 1 base. Per the germline V gene, CDR1 is SQVTM and CDR2 is ANQGSEA. This CDR3 comprises 14 residues. In each case, RNA was isolated and then reverse transcribed into cDNA as the sequencing template. The method was immunoSEQ multiplex PCR; TCRdb's version includes in-frame clones alone and lacks a portion of them. The data hold 98,000 or so clones, with about 64% observed a single time.

J is TRBJ2-1 and V is TRBV29-1; 8 nucleotides align to TRBD2. The sequence was collected from a human donor with alopecia areata. The material sequenced was CD8+ T cells sorted from blood, taken at week 4, from a patient treated with tofacitinib. The CDR3: CSVVGGRSYNEQFF. In DNA, the CDR3 is TGCAGCGTTGTAGGCGGGAGGTCCTACAATGAGCAGTTCTTC.